These 25 T cell receptor beta chains share one sample of origin, sequenced in a study of read filtering for tumor transcriptome and immune sequencing. The library was built from roughly 400 ng RNA with molecular barcoded adaptors for alpha/delta and beta/gamma chains. In TCRdb, the reads were re-called with MiXCR into one record per CDR3 protein. The sample yields roughly 69,000 distinct CDR3 sequences, 14% seen once. The material sequenced was a population of CD138-negative cells sorted from bone marrow. The receptors stem from a donor aged 40 or older with multiple myeloma.

Details on this clonotype: The missing conserved phenylalanine or tryptophan at the end of this CDR3 makes a read error likely. The CDR3 here is CASSPPGGVIQETQYS. In nucleotides, the CDR3 is TGTGCCAGCAGTCCCCCGGGGGGGGTTATCCAAGAGACCCAGTACTCC. The gene calls are TRBV28 and TRBJ2-5; 8 bases line up with TRBD2. With 5 bases clipped from V and 1 base from J, the junction kept 9 bases outside the gene matches. This CDR3 spans 16 amino acids. The germline gives CDR1 MDHEN, CDR2 SYDVKM.

This clonotype has ten or more counts. This chain joins TRBV3-1 and TRBJ2-7; D gene ambiguous. V was trimmed by 5 bases and J by 5 bases, leaving 10 bases between them. This CDR3 has 12 residues. Germline V gene data show CDR1 as LGHDT and CDR2 as YNNKEL (reference sequence). Written as DNA, the CDR3 is TGTGCCAGCAGCTATGGGGTGGACGAGCAGTACTTC. Translating gives CASSYGVDEQYF.

Written as DNA, the CDR3 is TGTGCCAGCACCCGCCAAGGGGGACTCTCGACCCAGTACTTC. Protein product: CASTRQGGLSTQYF. The V gene is TRBV6-6, the J gene TRBJ2-5; D is possibly TRBD1 or TRBD2 (6 bases each). Germline V CDR1 and CDR2: MNHNY, SVGAGI (reference sequence). The CDR3 is 14 residues long. Trimming removed 7 bases from V and 7 bases from J, with 19 bases in between.

In this sample, this clonotype turned up many times. This chain links TRBV6-2 or TRBV6-3 with TRBJ1-2; D gene ambiguous. The CDR3 consists of 12 residues. Trimming pared 7 bases from V and 4 bases from J, leaving 10 bases between. The V gene's germline CDR1 is MNHEY and CDR2 SVGEGT. CDR3: CASTQGLYGYTF. DNA for the CDR3: TGTGCCAGCACCCAAGGGCTCTATGGCTACACCTTC.

This clonotype was seen repeatedly, ten times or more. The rearrangement uses TRBV4-2 and TRBJ2-1, with a weak D call TRBD2 (6 bases). Between the trimmed V and J ends, which lost 0 bases and 1 base, there was a span of 13 bases. This CDR3 has 17 amino acids. Germline V lookup: CDR1 LGHNA, CDR2 YNFKEQ. CDR3 sequence (DNA): TGTGCCAGCAGCCAAGATCTTAGCGGCATTTCCTACAATGAGCAGTTCTTC. It translates to CASSQDLSGISYNEQFF.

The rearrangement uses TRBV6-2 or TRBV6-3 and TRBJ2-2; a weak D match, TRBD2 (6 bases). V was trimmed by 6 bases and J by 6 bases, leaving 14 bases between them. The CDR3 runs to 14 residues. The germline V gene has CDR1 MNHEY and CDR2 SVGEGT. CDR3 nucleotides: TGTGCCAGCAGACCGGGGGTTGGAGCCGGGGAGCTGTTTTTT. This gives the protein CASRPGVGAGELFF.

This clonotype has a count of ten or more. The chain is built from TRBV20-1 and TRBJ2-2, with D possibly called TRBD1 or TRBD2 (5 bases each). There are 16 residues in the CDR3. In germline, CDR1 is DFQATT, CDR2 SNEGSKA (reference sequence). With 3 bases removed from V and 1 base from J, the gap between germline ends came to 15 bases. DNA of the CDR3: TGCAGTGCTAGGCTAAGAGGGACCGAGAACACCGGGGAGCTGTTTTTT. This sequence encodes CSARLRGTENTGELFF.

This clonotype was recorded many times. This sequence joins TRBV7-3 and TRBJ2-5; D is possibly TRBD1 or TRBD2 (5 bases each). This CDR3 comprises 13 residues. Germline V gene lookup returns CDR1 SGHTA and CDR2 FQGTGA. V lost 2 bases, J lost 4 bases, and 8 bases lay in between. For the CDR3, the DNA is TGTGCCAGCAGCTTATTTGGGGGAGAGACCCAGTACTTC. Translated, it gives CASSLFGGETQYF.

This clonotype was counted ten times or more. The chain combines TRBV11-2 with TRBJ2-7; 10 bases agree with TRBD1. Germline trimming cut 5 bases from V and 2 bases from J; bases unmatched to any gene: 15. The germline V gene has CDR1 SGHAT and CDR2 FQNNGV. CDR3 length: 18 residues. This CDR3 is CASSHAGAGTGDPYEQYF. CDR3 DNA: TGTGCCAGCAGCCATGCGGGGGCCGGGACAGGGGACCCCTACGAGCAGTACTTC. Combining the CDR3 with reference TRBV11-2 and TRBJ2-7 gives the whole variable domain EAGVAQSPRYKIIEKRQSVAFWCNPISGHATLYWYQQILGQGPKLLIQFQNNGVVDDSQLPKDRFSAERLKGVDSTLKIQPAKLEDSAVYLCASSHAGAGTGDPYEQYFGPGTRLTVT.

This clonotype was recorded many times. The chain joins TRBV27 to TRBJ1-1; TRBD1 might be the D (5 bases). This CDR3 is 16 amino acids long. CDR1 is MNHEY, CDR2 SMNVEV, per germline (reference sequence). Trimming took off 7 bases at V and 2 bases at J, with 20 bases between the two ends. The DNA of the CDR3 is TGTGCCAGCAAAATAGAGGCAGGGAGACTCAACACTGAAGCTTTCTTT. It encodes CASKIEAGRLNTEAFF.

In its sample, this clonotype was seen many times. This chain uses TRBV5-1 with TRBJ2-1; TRBD2 aligns across 9 bases. The germline CDR1 and CDR2 sequences are SGHRS and YFSETQ. This CDR3 region has 15 residues. With 0 bases clipped from V and 7 bases from J, the junction kept 5 bases outside the gene matches. The CDR3 sequence is CASSLAAGGQNEQFF. CDR3 nucleotide sequence: TGCGCCAGCAGCTTGGCGGCGGGAGGGCAAAATGAGCAGTTCTTC.

This clonotype has at least ten counts. CDR3: CASSSTGTTYNEQFF. CDR3 nucleotide sequence: TGTGCCAGCAGTTCGACCGGGACAACCTACAATGAGCAGTTCTTC. This rearrangement joins TRBV6-6 to TRBJ2-1, with D tentatively TRBD1 (6 bases). There are 15 residues in the CDR3. V was shortened by 4 bases and J by 2 bases, with 12 bases between the two germline ends. Looked up from germline, CDR1 is MNHNY and CDR2 is SVGAGI (reference sequence).

There are many counts of this clonotype. The chain combines TRBV13 with TRBJ1-1, with a possible D match to TRBD1 (6 bases). CDR3 length: 12 amino acids. V shed 5 bases and J shed 4 bases, with 8 bases lying between them. CDR1 is PRHDT, CDR2 FYEKMQ, per germline (reference sequence). The CDR3 coding sequence is TGTGCCAGCAGCACAGGGACCACTGAAGCTTTCTTT. This codes for CASSTGTTEAFF.

This clonotype appeared a single time. J is TRBJ2-7 and V is TRBV13; weak D call: TRBD1 (6 bases). V lost 4 bases, J lost 3 bases, and 10 bases lay in between. The CDR3 consists of 13 residues. The V gene's germline CDR1 is PRHDT and CDR2 FYEKMQ (reference sequence). The CDR3 DNA is TGTGCCAGCAGCTCGACACAGGGCTACGAGCAGTACTTC. Encoded protein: CASSSTQGYEQYF.

With respect to this clonotype: A much bigger clone sits one base away, suggesting this may be a read error. Since the CDR3 does not end with the conserved phenylalanine or tryptophan, this likely comes from a read error. The chain is built from TRBV7-2 and TRBJ1-5; D unresolved. Germline lookup yields CDR1 SGHTA and CDR2 FQGNSA. V lost 2 bases to trimming and J lost 4 bases, with 6 bases between them. The CDR3 length is 13 residues. CDR3 residues: CASSLQRNQPQHS. For the CDR3, the DNA is TGTGCCAGCAGCTTACAGAGGAATCAGCCCCAGCATTCT.

In this sample, this clonotype turned up a few times. V usage is TRBV7-2 and J usage is TRBJ2-1; tentatively, D is TRBD2 (5 bases). The V gene lost 6 bases and the J gene lost 0 bases, with 12 bases spanning the gap. CDR1 is SGHTA and CDR2 is FQGNSA in the germline V gene. This CDR3 spans 15 amino acids. CDR3 sequence (DNA): TGTGCCAGCAGTTCTAGCAGGAGCTCCTACAATGAGCAGTTCTTC. Translation: CASSSSRSSYNEQFF. Combining the CDR3 with reference TRBV7-2 and TRBJ2-1 gives the whole variable domain GAGVSQSPSNKVTEKGKDVELRCDPISGHTALYWYRQSLGQGLEFLIYFQGNSAPDKSGLPSDRFSAERTGGSVSTLTIQRTQQEDSAVYLCASSSSRSSYNEQFFGPGTRLTVL.

To note about this clonotype: This may be a read error: a much more frequent sequence differs by one nucleotide. The chain joins TRBV19 to TRBJ1-5; D ambiguous. V gave up 4 bases and J gave up 1 base, with 11 bases separating them. From germline, CDR1 is LNHDA and CDR2 SQIVND (reference sequence). The CDR3 spans 15 residues. The CDR3 loop reads CASSRSVGSNQPQHF. The DNA for the CDR3 is TGTGCCAGTAGTAGGAGTGTTGGAAGCAATCAGCCCCAGCATTTT. Complete variable domain (other parts from reference TRBV19 and TRBJ1-5): DGGITQSPKYLFRKEGQNVTLSCEQNLNHDAMYWYRQDPGQGLRLIYYSQIVNDFQKGDIAEGYSVSREKKESFPLTVTSAQKNPTAFYLCASSRSVGSNQPQHFGDGTRLSIL.

The table lists this clonotype with many counts. The CDR3, as DNA: TGTGCCAGCAGCCAGCGGCCAACAGGGGACTACGAGCAGTACTTC. It is translated as CASSQRPTGDYEQYF. The V call is TRBV28, the J call TRBJ2-7, with TRBD1 matching over 7 bases. The V and J ends lost 6 bases and 3 bases, in that order; junction bases with no gene match: 11. The germline V gene has CDR1 MDHEN and CDR2 SYDVKM. The CDR3 has 15 amino acids. Together with reference TRBV28 and TRBJ2-7, the CDR3 gives the full variable domain: DVKVTQSSRYLVKRTGEKVFLECVQDMDHENMFWYRQDPGLGLRLIYFSYDVKMKEKGDIPEGYSVSREKKERFSLILESASTNQTSMYLCASSQRPTGDYEQYFGPGTRLTVT.

This clonotype has a handful of counts. The chain uses TRBV28 and TRBJ2-7; 9 nucleotides line up with TRBD1. The germline V gene encodes CDR1 MDHEN and CDR2 SYDVKM. The CDR3 sequence is 15 residues long. V shed 1 base, J shed 1 base, and the junction held 2 bases outside the gene matches. The CDR3 here is CASSLSQGASYEQYF. CDR3 DNA: TGTGCCAGCAGTTTATCACAGGGGGCTTCCTACGAGCAGTACTTC. Variable domain in full (rest from reference TRBV28 and TRBJ2-7): DVKVTQSSRYLVKRTGEKVFLECVQDMDHENMFWYRQDPGLGLRLIYFSYDVKMKEKGDIPEGYSVSREKKERFSLILESASTNQTSMYLCASSLSQGASYEQYFGPGTRLTVT.

Turning to this clonotype: This likely traces to a read error, being one base from a far larger clone. The rearrangement links TRBV7-3 to TRBJ1-1; D remains ambiguous. This CDR3 is built from 11 residues. V lost 5 bases and J 7 bases, leaving 8 bases between the germline ends. Germline CDR1 and CDR2: SGHTA and FQGTGA. CDR3 sequence: CASSRDNEAFF. The CDR3 bases are TGTGCCAGCAGCCGTGACAATGAAGCTTTCTTT.

This clonotype was detected many times. CDR3 DNA: TGTGCCAGCAGCAAAAACCCAGGGAACACAGATACGCAGTATTTT. This encodes CASSKNPGNTDTQYF. The V call is TRBV11-2, the J call TRBJ2-3; possibly TRBD1 for D (5 bases). Trimming removed 5 bases at V and 2 bases at J, with 14 bases between. Germline V gives CDR1 SGHAT, CDR2 FQNNGV. The CDR3 contains 15 residues.

This clonotype appeared many times. The chain links TRBV7-2 to TRBJ1-5; possibly TRBD1 for D (5 bases). Deletions cut 1 base from V and 2 bases from J, with 15 bases between. This CDR3 has 17 amino acids. The germline gives CDR1 SGHTA, CDR2 FQGNSA. In DNA form, the CDR3 reads TGTGCCAGCAGCTTAGGGGGGGGAGGGATTGGCAATCAGCCCCAGCATTTT. Translating gives CASSLGGGGIGNQPQHF. The full variable domain, completed using reference TRBV7-2 and TRBJ1-5, is GAGVSQSPSNKVTEKGKDVELRCDPISGHTALYWYRQSLGQGLEFLIYFQGNSAPDKSGLPSDRFSAERTGGSVSTLTIQRTQQEDSAVYLCASSLGGGGIGNQPQHFGDGTRLSIL.

The table lists this clonotype with many counts. The chain couples TRBV20-1 to TRBJ2-7, with a possible D match to TRBD2 (5 bases). The CDR3 totals 13 residues. Germline values: CDR1 DFQATT, CDR2 SNEGSKA (reference sequence). V was trimmed by 1 base and J by 2 bases, leaving 9 bases between them. CDR3 sequence reads: CSARGLAPYEQYF. CDR3 bases: TGCAGTGCTAGAGGGCTAGCTCCCTACGAGCAGTACTTC.

For this clonotype: Just one base apart from a much larger clone, this may be a read error. The V call is TRBV12-3 or TRBV12-4, the J call TRBJ2-2, with a tentative D call TRBD2 (5 bases). CDR3 length equals 14 residues. The CDR3 DNA follows: TGTGCCAGCAGTCGGTTAGCGAACACCGGGGAGCCGTTTTTT. Its translation is CASSRLANTGEPFF.

This clonotype appeared a few times. A read error may be the cause here, since a much bigger clone is one base away. The CDR3 does not end in the conserved phenylalanine or tryptophan, so this is likely a read error. V usage is TRBV13 and J usage is TRBJ2-1; 7 bases align to TRBD2. This CDR3 is 16 amino acids long. The germline V gene encodes CDR1 PRHDT and CDR2 FYEKMQ (reference sequence). With 5 bases clipped from V and 5 bases from J, the junction kept 12 bases outside the gene matches. The CDR3 loop reads CASSLRRLAENNEQFY. The DNA for the CDR3 is TGTGCCAGCAGCCTCCGGCGGCTAGCGGAAAACAATGAGCAGTTCTAC.